The 32 T cell receptor beta chains given below trace back to one sample, sequenced in a study of shared clonotypes between healthy human individuals. Profiled with immunoSEQ multiplex PCR; TCRdb holds only in-frame clones, not every one. The table lists hundreds of thousands of clones, roughly 95% of them singletons. The sequenced material came from naive CD4+ T cells sorted from blood. Subset given: CD45RA+ positively selected. Receptor source: a woman aged 25 to 39 in good health.

This clone appeared once. The chain is built from TRBV6-5 and TRBJ2-3; 7 bases are shared with TRBD1. This CDR3 has 16 residues. V dropped 6 bases and J dropped 6; count of bases not matched to a gene: 15. From germline, CDR1 is MNHEY and CDR2 SVGAGI. The CDR3 nucleotides read TGTGCCAGCAGCTACAACAGACAGGGCGCGAGGGATACGCAGTATTTT. Amino acid sequence: CASSYNRQGARDTQYF.

This clone was detected only once. The chain recombines TRBV5-1 with TRBJ1-1; 7 bases are a match to TRBD1. The length of the CDR3 is 13 residues. The V segment lost 2 bases and the J segment 5 bases; nucleotides outside the gene matches: 3. CDR1 and CDR2 from the germline V gene are SGHRS and YFSETQ. CDR3 region: CASSFTGVTEAFF. The CDR3 DNA reads as TGCGCCAGCAGCTTTACAGGGGTAACTGAAGCTTTCTTT.

The rearrangement links TRBV11-3 to TRBJ1-2, with 9 bases identical to TRBD1. In germline, CDR1 is SGHNT, CDR2 YENEEA. The CDR3 is made up of 14 amino acids. V shed 2 bases, J shed 7 bases, and the junction held 5 bases outside the gene matches. This CDR3 reads CASSLFTGGIGYTF. CDR3 nucleotide sequence: TGTGCCAGCAGCTTATTCACAGGGGGCATTGGCTACACCTTC.

The chain combines TRBV7-9 with TRBJ2-5; D possibly corresponds to TRBD2 (5 bases). CDR1 and CDR2 (germline): SEHNR, FQNEAQ (reference sequence). This CDR3 is built from 15 residues. The germline V and J ends were trimmed by 5 bases and 5 bases, with 18 bases remaining between them. CDR3 DNA sequence: TGTGCCAGCAGCCCCCTACTAGTGCGGTCGGAGACCCAGTACTTC. Translated: CASSPLLVRSETQYF.

This rearrangement joins TRBV11-2 to TRBJ2-2; TRBD2 aligns across 10 bases. The germline gives CDR1 SGHAT, CDR2 FQNNGV. The CDR3 has 17 amino acids. Germline trimming cut 2 bases from V and 5 bases from J; bases unmatched to any gene: 8. The CDR3: CASSLLAGEVYTGELFF. In DNA form, the CDR3 reads TGTGCCAGCAGCTTACTAGCGGGAGAAGTCTATACCGGGGAGCTGTTTTTT.

The chain uses TRBV28 and TRBJ1-1; D is uncertain. The CDR3 length is 16 residues. Per the germline V gene, CDR1 is MDHEN and CDR2 is SYDVKM. Trimming took off 5 bases at V and 0 bases at J, with 16 bases between the two ends. The CDR3 loop is CASSPMILGLNTEAFF. The CDR3, as DNA: TGTGCCAGCAGTCCGATGATTTTGGGGTTGAACACTGAAGCTTTCTTT. The complete variable domain, with remaining parts taken from reference TRBV28 and TRBJ1-1, reads DVKVTQSSRYLVKRTGEKVFLECVQDMDHENMFWYRQDPGLGLRLIYFSYDVKMKEKGDIPEGYSVSREKKERFSLILESASTNQTSMYLCASSPMILGLNTEAFFGQGTRLTVV.

The V call is TRBV7-3, the J call TRBJ2-2; maybe TRBD1 (5 bases). This CDR3 region has 16 residues. Germline CDR1 is SGHTA and CDR2 is FQGTGA. V shed 2 bases and J shed 0 bases, with 10 bases lying between them. CDR3 sequence (DNA): TGTGCCAGCAGCTTACAGGGCCTCCCGAACACCGGGGAGCTGTTTTTT. It translates to CASSLQGLPNTGELFF.

This chain links TRBV28 with TRBJ2-7; D may be TRBD1 or TRBD2 (7 bases each). The CDR3 loop spans 17 amino acids. With 5 bases removed from V and 4 bases from J, the gap between germline ends came to 24 bases. CDR1 and CDR2 from the germline V gene are MDHEN and SYDVKM. CDR3 DNA: TGTGCCAGCAGTCCCTGGGCTGGGCAGGGGGGGAATTACGAGCAGTACTTC. Protein product: CASSPWAGQGGNYEQYF.

V is TRBV28 and J is TRBJ2-7, with D unclear. CDR3 size: 15 residues. V gave up 5 bases and J gave up 4 bases, with 18 bases separating them. Germline V gene lookup returns CDR1 MDHEN and CDR2 SYDVKM. The CDR3 protein is CASSTPPEGLYEQYF. The CDR3 DNA sequence: TGTGCCAGCAGTACCCCGCCCGAAGGGCTGTACGAGCAGTACTTC.

The rearrangement joins TRBV5-1 to TRBJ2-1; TRBD2 agrees at 14 bases. V was pared by 4 bases and J by 10 bases, with 7 bases of the junction left unmatched. Germline CDR1 reads SGHRS; CDR2 reads YFSETQ. The CDR3 is 15 amino acids. DNA for the CDR3: TGCGCCAGCAGCCGGGGGACTAGCGGGAGTGGGGAGCAGTTCTTC. Translated, it gives CASSRGTSGSGEQFF.

About this clone itself: The sample carries other DNA sequences with the same CDR3. This rearrangement joins TRBV28 to TRBJ1-5, with 10 bases that match TRBD1. J gave up 1 base and V 6 bases, and 3 bases lay outside the gene matches. The CDR3 extends over 15 amino acids. The germline CDR1 and CDR2 sequences are MDHEN and SYDVKM. This CDR3 is CASSSGQGSNQPQHF. For the CDR3, the DNA is TGTGCCAGCAGCTCGGGACAGGGGAGCAATCAGCCCCAGCATTTT.

This chain joins TRBV27 and TRBJ2-4, with TRBD2 matching over 10 bases. CDR3 size: 13 residues. The trim removed 6 bases at V and 8 bases at J, leaving 4 bases unmatched. The germline V gene encodes CDR1 MNHEY and CDR2 SMNVEV (reference sequence). The CDR3 is CASRLAGSHIQYF. In DNA, the CDR3 is TGTGCCAGCAGACTAGCGGGATCTCACATTCAGTACTTC.

The chain recombines TRBV6-5 with TRBJ2-2; D unresolved. The CDR3 covers 15 residues. The germline V gene encodes CDR1 MNHEY and CDR2 SVGAGI. The V end lost 0 bases, the J end lost 4 bases, and 9 bases lay between the germline ends. The CDR3 is CASSYSWRSTGELFF. CDR3 nucleotide sequence: TGTGCCAGCAGTTACTCTTGGAGATCCACCGGGGAGCTGTTTTTT.

The rearrangement uses TRBV6-6 and TRBJ1-1; no clear D. The CDR3 is made up of 13 amino acids. Germline lookup yields CDR1 MNHNY and CDR2 SVGAGI (reference sequence). V lost 2 bases and J 6 bases, leaving 10 bases between the germline ends. CDR3 coding DNA: TGTGCCAGCAGTTACGGCCCGGCAGCTGAAGCTTTCTTT. Amino acids: CASSYGPAAEAFF.

The chain carries TRBV6-1 and TRBJ2-3; 8 positions agree with TRBD2. CDR1 and CDR2 (germline): MNHNS, SASEGT. The CDR3 covers 13 residues. V was pared by 10 bases and J by 5 bases, with 8 bases of the junction left unmatched. CDR3 region: CATKAGAVDTQYF. The CDR3 DNA follows: TGTGCCACCAAAGCGGGAGCGGTAGATACGCAGTATTTT.

This chain uses TRBV2 with TRBJ1-2; D uncertain. Looked up from germline, CDR1 is SNHLY and CDR2 is FYNNEI. V was clipped by 5 bases and J by 1 base, with 8 bases between them. The CDR3 consists of 13 residues. CDR3 sequence reads: CASSYSHNYGYTF. CDR3 DNA sequence: TGTGCCAGCAGTTACAGCCATAACTATGGCTACACCTTC.

A few counts support this clone. The chain uses TRBV4-1 and TRBJ2-2, with 14 bases matching TRBD2. Germline CDR1 and CDR2: MGHRA and YSYEKL. This CDR3 has 19 amino acids. J lost 3 bases, V lost 3 bases, and 9 bases had no gene match. CDR3 bases: TGCGCCAGCAGCCAGGCCCCGGGACTAGCGGGAGTGGACACCGGGGAGCTGTTTTTT. Translation gives CASSQAPGLAGVDTGELFF.

The chain joins TRBV4-2 to TRBJ2-7; 7 nucleotides match TRBD1. The CDR3 sequence is 13 residues long. J gave up 5 bases and V 5 bases, and 6 bases lay outside the gene matches. Germline V lookup: CDR1 LGHNA, CDR2 YNFKEQ. The CDR3 region is CASSEQGIHEQYF. DNA for the CDR3: TGTGCCAGCAGCGAACAGGGGATCCACGAGCAGTACTTC.

The chain employs TRBV9 and TRBJ2-7; D is uncertain. Germline assignment: CDR1 SGDLS and CDR2 YYNGEE. Trimming pared 3 bases from V and 2 bases from J, leaving 15 bases between. There are 15 residues in the CDR3. CDR3 nucleotides: TGTGCCAGCAGCGGAGGAGCGAGAGCTACCTACGAGCAGTACTTC. It codes for CASSGGARATYEQYF.

The chain links TRBV29-1 to TRBJ2-7; TRBD2 agrees at 10 bases. The junction had 9 bases not matched to a gene; V was cut back by 6 bases and J by 7 bases. Germline lookup yields CDR1 SQVTM and CDR2 ANQGSEA. The CDR3 runs 13 residues. The CDR3 region is CSVSLAGLGEQYF. CDR3 coding DNA: TGCAGCGTCTCACTAGCGGGACTTGGAGAGCAGTACTTC.

The chain uses TRBV4-2 and TRBJ2-1, with D tentatively TRBD1 or TRBD2 (5 bases each). CDR1 is LGHNA, CDR2 YNFKEQ, per germline. Deletions cut 6 bases from V and 2 bases from J, with 20 bases between. The CDR3 loop spans 17 amino acids. DNA for the CDR3: TGTGCCAGCAGTGGTTTATATGGGAGAGGGGCCTACAATGAGCAGTTCTTC. As protein: CASSGLYGRGAYNEQFF.

The rearrangement links TRBV7-9 to TRBJ1-4, with D tentatively TRBD1 (5 bases). The length of the CDR3 is 16 residues. Trimming removed 5 bases from V and 0 bases from J, with 13 bases in between. Germline V lookup: CDR1 SEHNR, CDR2 FQNEAQ (reference sequence). For the CDR3, the DNA is TGTGCCAGCAGCCACCGGCGGGGCGCAACTAATGAAAAACTGTTTTTT. It encodes CASSHRRGATNEKLFF.

The V gene is TRBV5-1, the J gene TRBJ1-2, with a weak D call TRBD1 (6 bases). The germline gives CDR1 SGHRS, CDR2 YFSETQ. The CDR3 is made up of 18 amino acids. With 0 bases removed from V and 7 bases from J, the gap between germline ends came to 25 bases. This CDR3 is CASSLVFEGGSKDAGYTF. CDR3 bases: TGCGCCAGCAGCTTGGTATTCGAAGGGGGGAGCAAGGATGCTGGCTACACCTTC.

CDR3 sequence reads: CASSLAGRQPYGYTF. In DNA form, the CDR3 reads TGCGCCAGCAGCTTGGCCGGGCGCCAGCCCTATGGCTACACCTTC. V and J are TRBV5-1 and TRBJ1-2; D not resolved. The CDR3 contains 15 residues. The V end was cut by 0 bases, the J end by 4 bases, with 13 bases between. Germline values: CDR1 SGHRS, CDR2 YFSETQ.

This clone was recorded once. The V call is TRBV6-5, the J call TRBJ2-7; the D is unclear. Trimming stripped 4 bases from V and 0 bases from J, with 7 bases between. The CDR3 runs to 13 residues. In germline, CDR1 is MNHEY, CDR2 SVGAGI. The DNA of the CDR3 is TGTGCCAGCAGTTCGGCCGGCTCCTACGAGCAGTACTTC. It translates to CASSSAGSYEQYF.

This chain joins TRBV23-1 and TRBJ2-7; 8 nucleotides agree with TRBD1. TRBV23-1 is identified as an open reading frame with a role that is uncertain. Unmatched junction bases numbered 8, after V lost 4 bases and J lost 3 bases. The CDR3 covers 15 residues. CDR3 loop: CASSPSGTGHYEQYF. The DNA of the CDR3 is TGCGCCAGCAGTCCTTCGGGGACAGGTCACTACGAGCAGTACTTC.

The chain employs TRBV7-8 and TRBJ2-3; 9 nucleotides line up with TRBD2. The germline CDR1 and CDR2 sequences are SGHVS and FQNEAQ. After removal of 0 bases from V and 2 bases from J, the junction contained 9 bases not matched to a gene. The CDR3 runs to 18 residues. This CDR3 reads CASSLAVAAGGYTDTQYF. DNA of the CDR3: TGTGCCAGCAGCTTAGCGGTAGCGGCGGGAGGGTACACAGATACGCAGTATTTT.

This rearrangement joins TRBV21-1 to TRBJ2-7; the tabulated D call, TRBD2, remains unverified against the DNA. TRBV21-1 corresponds to a pseudogene. There are 15 residues in the CDR3. The CDR3 loop is CASSKAAGLVYEQYF. The CDR3 DNA reads TGTGCCAGCAGCAAAGCGGCGGGACTCGTGTACGAGCAGTACTTC.

The chain recombines TRBV27 with TRBJ2-1, with D possibly matching TRBD2 (6 bases). Looked up from germline, CDR1 is MNHEY and CDR2 is SMNVEV (reference sequence). The CDR3 contains 16 residues. V lost 7 bases to trimming and J lost 5 bases, with 21 bases between them. CDR3 nucleotides: TGTGCCAGCACCTCGTATCGAGCGGGCGTGGACAATGAGCAGTTCTTC. Protein product: CASTSYRAGVDNEQFF.

The V and J genes are TRBV5-1 and TRBJ1-5; D is unresolved. Trimming took 2 bases from V and 7 from J, leaving 16 bases between them. The germline CDR1 and CDR2 sequences are SGHRS and YFSETQ. The CDR3 has 15 amino acids. The CDR3 DNA is TGCGCCAGCAGCTTTGAGTCGGGTGGAGGACAGCCCCAGCATTTT. Residues: CASSFESGGGQPQHF.

Only one count was recorded for this clone. The V call is TRBV19, the J call TRBJ2-2; possible D gene TRBD2, 5 bases. This CDR3 spans 15 amino acids. V was cut by 7 bases and J by 4 bases, with 16 bases left in between. CDR1 is LNHDA and CDR2 is SQIVND in the germline V gene (reference sequence). The CDR3 is CASTLPGAGTGELFF. The CDR3 DNA follows: TGTGCCAGTACTCTCCCTGGTGCGGGCACCGGGGAGCTGTTTTTT.

This chain joins TRBV4-1 and TRBJ2-5; 13 bases are a match to TRBD2. Losses at the gene ends were 5 bases for V and 5 bases for J; bases not matched to a gene: 5. The CDR3 totals 15 residues. Per germline, CDR1 MGHRA and CDR2 YSYEKL. In nucleotides, the CDR3 is TGCGCCAGCAGCTCGGGACTAGCGGGACGTGAGACCCAGTACTTC. Amino acids: CASSSGLAGRETQYF.